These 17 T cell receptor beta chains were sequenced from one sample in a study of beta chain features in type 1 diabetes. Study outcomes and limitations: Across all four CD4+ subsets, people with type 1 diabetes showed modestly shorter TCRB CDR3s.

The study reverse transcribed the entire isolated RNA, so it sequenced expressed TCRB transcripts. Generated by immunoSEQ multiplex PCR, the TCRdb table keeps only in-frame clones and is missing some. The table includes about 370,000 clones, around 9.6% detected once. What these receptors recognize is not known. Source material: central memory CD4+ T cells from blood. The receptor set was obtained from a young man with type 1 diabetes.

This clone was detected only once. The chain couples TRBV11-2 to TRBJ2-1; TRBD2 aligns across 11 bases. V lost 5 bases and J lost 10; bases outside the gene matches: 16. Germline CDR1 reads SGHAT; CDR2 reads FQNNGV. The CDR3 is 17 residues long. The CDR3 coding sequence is TGTGCCAGCAGCCTTACTAGCGGGAGCGCCACTTATGGGGAGCAGTTCTTC. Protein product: CASSLTSGSATYGEQFF.

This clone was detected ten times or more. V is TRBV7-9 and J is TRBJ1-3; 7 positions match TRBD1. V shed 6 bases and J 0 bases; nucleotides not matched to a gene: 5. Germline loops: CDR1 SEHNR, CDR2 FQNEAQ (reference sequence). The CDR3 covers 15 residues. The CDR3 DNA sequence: TGTGCCAGCAGTCTGGACAGGTCCTCTGGAAACACCATATATTTT. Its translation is CASSLDRSSGNTIYF.

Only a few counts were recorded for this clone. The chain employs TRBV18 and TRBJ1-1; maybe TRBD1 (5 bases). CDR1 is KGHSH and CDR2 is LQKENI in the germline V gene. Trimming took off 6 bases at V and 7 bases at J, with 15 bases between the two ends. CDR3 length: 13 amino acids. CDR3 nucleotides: TGTGCCAGCTCTCCGGGGCCCCTACTTGAAGCTTTCTTT. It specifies CASSPGPLLEAFF.

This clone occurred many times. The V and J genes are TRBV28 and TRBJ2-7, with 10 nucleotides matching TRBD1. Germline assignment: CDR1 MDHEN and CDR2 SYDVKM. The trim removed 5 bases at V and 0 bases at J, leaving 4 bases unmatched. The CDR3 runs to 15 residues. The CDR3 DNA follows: TGTGCCAGCAGTCTAGGGACAGGGGTCTCCTACGAGCAGTACTTC. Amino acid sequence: CASSLGTGVSYEQYF. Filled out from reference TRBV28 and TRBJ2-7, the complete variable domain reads DVKVTQSSRYLVKRTGEKVFLECVQDMDHENMFWYRQDPGLGLRLIYFSYDVKMKEKGDIPEGYSVSREKKERFSLILESASTNQTSMYLCASSLGTGVSYEQYFGPGTRLTVT.

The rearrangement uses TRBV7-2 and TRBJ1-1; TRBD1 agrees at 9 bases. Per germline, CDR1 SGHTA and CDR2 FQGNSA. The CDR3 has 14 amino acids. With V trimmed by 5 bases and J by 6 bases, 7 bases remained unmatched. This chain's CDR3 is CASSVQGAISEAFF. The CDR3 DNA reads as TGTGCCAGCAGCGTACAGGGGGCGATCTCTGAAGCTTTCTTT.

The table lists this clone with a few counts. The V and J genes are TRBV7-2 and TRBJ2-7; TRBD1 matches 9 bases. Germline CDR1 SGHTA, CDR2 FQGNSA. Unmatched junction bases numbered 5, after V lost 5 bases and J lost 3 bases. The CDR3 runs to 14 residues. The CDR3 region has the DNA TGTGCCAGCAGCCCCCCGGGACAGGGCTACGAGCAGTACTTC. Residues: CASSPPGQGYEQYF.

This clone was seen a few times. The CDR3 DNA is TGTGCCAGTACGGTAGCGGGAGCCTACGAGCAGTACTTC. This codes for CASTVAGAYEQYF. This chain connects TRBV19 to TRBJ2-7, with 9 nucleotides matching TRBD2. The CDR3 spans 13 residues. The germline V gene encodes CDR1 LNHDA and CDR2 SQIVND (reference sequence). V gave up 7 bases and J gave up 2 bases; unmatched junction bases: 3. Full variable domain (rest looked up from reference TRBV19 and TRBJ2-7): DGGITQSPKYLFRKEGQNVTLSCEQNLNHDAMYWYRQDPGQGLRLIYYSQIVNDFQKGDIAEGYSVSREKKESFPLTVTSAQKNPTAFYLCASTVAGAYEQYFGPGTRLTVT.

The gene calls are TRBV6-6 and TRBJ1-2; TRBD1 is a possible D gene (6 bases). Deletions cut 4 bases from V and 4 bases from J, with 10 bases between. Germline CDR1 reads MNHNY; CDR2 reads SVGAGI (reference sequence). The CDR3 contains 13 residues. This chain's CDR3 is CASSLDSFYGYTF. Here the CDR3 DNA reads TGTGCCAGCAGTTTGGACAGCTTCTATGGCTACACCTTC.

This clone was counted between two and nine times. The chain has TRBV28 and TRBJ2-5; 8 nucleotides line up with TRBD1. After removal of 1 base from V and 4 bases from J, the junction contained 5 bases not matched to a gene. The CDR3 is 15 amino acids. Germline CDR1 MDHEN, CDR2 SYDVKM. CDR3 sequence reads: CASSLLDRALETQYF. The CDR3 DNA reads TGTGCCAGCAGTTTATTGGACAGGGCTCTAGAGACCCAGTACTTC.

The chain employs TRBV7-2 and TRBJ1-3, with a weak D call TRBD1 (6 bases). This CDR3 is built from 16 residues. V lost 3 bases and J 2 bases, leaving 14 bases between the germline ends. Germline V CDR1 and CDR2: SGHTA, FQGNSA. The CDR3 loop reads CASSLTGARTGNTIYF. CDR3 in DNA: TGTGCCAGCAGCTTGACGGGGGCGCGTACTGGAAACACCATATATTTT.

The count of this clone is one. The CDR3 sequence is CASSSGMDLNTGELFF. In DNA form, the CDR3 reads TGTGCCAGCAGCTCTGGAATGGACCTCAACACCGGGGAGCTGTTTTTT. V usage is TRBV5-4 and J usage is TRBJ2-2; D remains unclear. CDR1 SGHNT and CDR2 YYREEE come from the germline V gene (reference sequence). Trimming stripped 3 bases from V and 2 bases from J, with 14 bases between. The CDR3 runs 16 residues. Supplemented by reference TRBV5-4 and TRBJ2-2, the full variable domain reads ETGVTQSPTHLIKTRGQQVTLRCSSQSGHNTVSWYQQALGQGPQFIFQYYREEENGRGNFPPRFSGLQFPNYSSELNVNALELDDSALYLCASSSGMDLNTGELFFGEGSRLTVL.

CDR3 loop: CASRGLAGQETQYF. Here the CDR3 DNA reads TGTGCCAGCCGGGGACTAGCGGGCCAAGAGACCCAGTACTTC. The chain employs TRBV11-2 and TRBJ2-5, with 12 bases lining up with TRBD2. From germline, CDR1 is SGHAT and CDR2 FQNNGV. The J segment lost 1 base and the V segment lost 8 bases, leaving 2 bases of the junction unmatched. The CDR3 loop spans 14 amino acids.

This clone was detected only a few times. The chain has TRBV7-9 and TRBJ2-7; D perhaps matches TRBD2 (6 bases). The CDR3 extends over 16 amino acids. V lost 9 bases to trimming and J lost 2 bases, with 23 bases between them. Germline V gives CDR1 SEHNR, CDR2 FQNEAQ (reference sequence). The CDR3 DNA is TGTGCCAGTCAACCCCGTTCGGGGGTTGGAGCCTACGAGCAGTACTTC. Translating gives CASQPRSGVGAYEQYF.

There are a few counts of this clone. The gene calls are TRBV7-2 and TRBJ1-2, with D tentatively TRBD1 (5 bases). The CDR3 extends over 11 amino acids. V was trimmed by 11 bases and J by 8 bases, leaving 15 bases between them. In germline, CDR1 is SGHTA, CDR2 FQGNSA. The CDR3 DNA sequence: TGTGCCTCTTCTGGGGGATGGGGCTACACCTTC. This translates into CASSGGWGYTF. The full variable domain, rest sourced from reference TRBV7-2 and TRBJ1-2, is GAGVSQSPSNKVTEKGKDVELRCDPISGHTALYWYRQSLGQGLEFLIYFQGNSAPDKSGLPSDRFSAERTGGSVSTLTIQRTQQEDSAVYLCASSGGWGYTFGSGTRLTVV.

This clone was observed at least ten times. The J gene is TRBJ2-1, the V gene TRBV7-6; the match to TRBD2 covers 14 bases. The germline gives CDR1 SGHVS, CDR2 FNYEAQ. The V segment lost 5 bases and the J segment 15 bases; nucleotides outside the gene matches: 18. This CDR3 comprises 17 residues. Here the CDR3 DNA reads TGTGCCAGCAGCCCGGGACTAGCGGGAGCAGGTGGCGTGTATTTGTTCTTC. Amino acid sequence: CASSPGLAGAGGVYLFF.

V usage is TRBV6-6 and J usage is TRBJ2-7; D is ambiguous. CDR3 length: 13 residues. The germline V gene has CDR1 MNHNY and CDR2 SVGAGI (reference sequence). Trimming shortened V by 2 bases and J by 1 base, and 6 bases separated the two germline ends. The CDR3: CASSYGESYEQYF. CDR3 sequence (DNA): TGTGCCAGCAGTTACGGAGAGTCCTACGAGCAGTACTTC.

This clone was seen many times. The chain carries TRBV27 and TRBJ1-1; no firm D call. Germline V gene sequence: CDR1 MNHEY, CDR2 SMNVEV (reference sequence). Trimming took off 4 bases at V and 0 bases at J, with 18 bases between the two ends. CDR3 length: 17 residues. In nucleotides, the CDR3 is TGTGCCAGCAGTTCGGGCTCGGGCATCCGGGTGAACACTGAAGCTTTCTTT. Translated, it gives CASSSGSGIRVNTEAFF.